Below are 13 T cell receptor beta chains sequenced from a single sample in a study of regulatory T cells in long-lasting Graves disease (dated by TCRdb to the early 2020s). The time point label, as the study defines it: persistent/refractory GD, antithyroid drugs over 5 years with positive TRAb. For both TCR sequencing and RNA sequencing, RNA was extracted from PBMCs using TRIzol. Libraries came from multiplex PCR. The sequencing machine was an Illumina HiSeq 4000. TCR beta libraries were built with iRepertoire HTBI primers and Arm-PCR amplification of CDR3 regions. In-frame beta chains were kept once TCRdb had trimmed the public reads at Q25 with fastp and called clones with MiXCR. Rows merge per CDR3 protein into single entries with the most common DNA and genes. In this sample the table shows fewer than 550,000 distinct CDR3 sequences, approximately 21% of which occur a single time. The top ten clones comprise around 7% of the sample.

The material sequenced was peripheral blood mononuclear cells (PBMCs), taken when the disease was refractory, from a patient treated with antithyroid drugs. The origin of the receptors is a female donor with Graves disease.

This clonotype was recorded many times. CDR3 in amino acids: CASSTRQGAEKLFF. The CDR3 DNA reads as TGTGCCAGCAGCACTCGACAGGGAGCGGAAAAACTGTTTTTT. V and J are TRBV14 and TRBJ1-4; 7 bases line up with TRBD1. Unmatched junction bases numbered 8, after V lost 5 bases and J lost 8 bases. In germline, CDR1 is SGHDN, CDR2 FVKESK. The CDR3 sequence is 14 residues long.

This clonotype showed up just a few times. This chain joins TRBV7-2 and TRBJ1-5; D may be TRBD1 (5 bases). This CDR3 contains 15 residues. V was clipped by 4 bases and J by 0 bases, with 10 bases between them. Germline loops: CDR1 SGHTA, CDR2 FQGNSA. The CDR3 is CASSSDSNSNQPQHF. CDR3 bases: TGTGCCAGCAGCTCCGACAGTAATAGCAATCAGCCCCAGCATTTT. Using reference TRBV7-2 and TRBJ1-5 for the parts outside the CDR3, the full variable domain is GAGVSQSPSNKVTEKGKDVELRCDPISGHTALYWYRQSLGQGLEFLIYFQGNSAPDKSGLPSDRFSAERTGGSVSTLTIQRTQQEDSAVYLCASSSDSNSNQPQHFGDGTRLSIL.

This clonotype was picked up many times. CDR3 DNA: TGTGCCAGCAGCTTAGAAAGGACACCGGGGCGATTGGGAACTAATGAAAAACTGTTTTTT. As protein: CASSLERTPGRLGTNEKLFF. The chain employs TRBV7-8 and TRBJ1-4; D is perhaps TRBD1 (5 bases). CDR1 and CDR2 (germline): SGHVS, FQNEAQ. Trimming removed 1 base from V and 1 base from J, with 22 bases in between. The CDR3 contains 20 residues.

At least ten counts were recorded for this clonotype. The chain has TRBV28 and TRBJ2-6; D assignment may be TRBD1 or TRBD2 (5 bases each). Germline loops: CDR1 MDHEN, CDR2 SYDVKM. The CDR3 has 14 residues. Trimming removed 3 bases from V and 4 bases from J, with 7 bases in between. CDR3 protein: CASSFGTGANVLTF. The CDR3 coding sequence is TGTGCCAGCAGTTTCGGGACCGGGGCCAACGTCCTGACTTTC.

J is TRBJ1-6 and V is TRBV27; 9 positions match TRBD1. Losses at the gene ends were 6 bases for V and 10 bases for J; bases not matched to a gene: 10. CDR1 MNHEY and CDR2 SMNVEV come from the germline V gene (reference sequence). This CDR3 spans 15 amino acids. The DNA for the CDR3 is TGTGCCAGCAGACTACTCGACAGGGGGGAATCACCCCTCCACTTT. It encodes CASRLLDRGESPLHF.

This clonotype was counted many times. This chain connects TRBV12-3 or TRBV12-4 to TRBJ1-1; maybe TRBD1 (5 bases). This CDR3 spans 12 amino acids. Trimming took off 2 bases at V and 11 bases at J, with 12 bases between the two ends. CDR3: CASSLMQGRAFF. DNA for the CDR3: TGTGCCAGCAGTTTAATGCAGGGCCGGGCTTTCTTT.

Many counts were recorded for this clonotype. Written as DNA, the CDR3 is TGTGCCAGCAGCCCACTTGGGGGGGCCGGAAACACCATATATTTT. It specifies CASSPLGGAGNTIYF. This chain connects TRBV11-2 to TRBJ1-3; weak D call: TRBD1 (6 bases). Germline V gene data show CDR1 as SGHAT and CDR2 as FQNNGV. There are 15 residues in the CDR3. V was trimmed by 5 bases and J by 4 bases, leaving 15 bases between them.

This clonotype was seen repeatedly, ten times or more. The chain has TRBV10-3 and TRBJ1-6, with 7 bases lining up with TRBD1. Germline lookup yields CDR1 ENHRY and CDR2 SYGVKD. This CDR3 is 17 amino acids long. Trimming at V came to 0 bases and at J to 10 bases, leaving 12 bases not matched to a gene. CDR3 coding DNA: TGTGCCATCAGTGAGTCTCATTCGGCCAGGGGGAGGTCACCCCTCCACTTT. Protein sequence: CAISESHSARGRSPLHF.

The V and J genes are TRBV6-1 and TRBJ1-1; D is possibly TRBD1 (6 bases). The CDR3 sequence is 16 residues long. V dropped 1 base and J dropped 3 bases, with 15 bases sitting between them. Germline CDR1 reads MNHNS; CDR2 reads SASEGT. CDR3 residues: CASSEGRQGRDTEAFF. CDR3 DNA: TGTGCCAGCAGTGAAGGACGCCAGGGGAGGGACACTGAAGCTTTCTTT.

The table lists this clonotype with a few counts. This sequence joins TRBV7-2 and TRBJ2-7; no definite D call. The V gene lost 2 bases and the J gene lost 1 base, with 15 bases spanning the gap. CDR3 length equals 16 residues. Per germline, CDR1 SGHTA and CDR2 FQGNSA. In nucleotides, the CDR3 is TGTGCCAGCAGCTTAATTGGAAACGAACTTTCCTACGAGCAGTACTTC. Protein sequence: CASSLIGNELSYEQYF. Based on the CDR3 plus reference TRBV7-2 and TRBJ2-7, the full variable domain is GAGVSQSPSNKVTEKGKDVELRCDPISGHTALYWYRQSLGQGLEFLIYFQGNSAPDKSGLPSDRFSAERTGGSVSTLTIQRTQQEDSAVYLCASSLIGNELSYEQYFGPGTRLTVT.

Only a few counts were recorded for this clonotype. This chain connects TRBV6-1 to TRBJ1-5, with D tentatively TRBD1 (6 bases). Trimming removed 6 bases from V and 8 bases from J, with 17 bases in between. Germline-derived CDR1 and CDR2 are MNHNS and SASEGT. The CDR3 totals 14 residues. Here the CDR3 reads CASSEQGPGEPQHF. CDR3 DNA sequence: TGTGCCAGCAGCGAACAGGGACCGGGTGAGCCCCAGCATTTT.

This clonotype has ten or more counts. The DNA for the CDR3 is TGTGCCAGCAGTGTAACATTGGAGACCCAGTACTTC. Residues: CASSVTLETQYF. The chain combines TRBV28 with TRBJ2-5; D is uncertain. This CDR3 is built from 12 residues. Between the trimmed V and J ends, which lost 5 bases and 5 bases, there was a span of 9 bases. Germline V gene data show CDR1 as MDHEN and CDR2 as SYDVKM.

The CDR3 DNA sequence: TGTGCCAGCAGAGAATCCCATGGCTACGAGCAGTACTTC. It translates to CASRESHGYEQYF. The chain joins TRBV6-1 to TRBJ2-7; D not resolved. The CDR3 consists of 13 residues. Trimming left V 6 bases short and J 3 bases short, with 12 bases between. Germline CDR1 reads MNHNS; CDR2 reads SASEGT.